This TCR beta chain derives from a study of Graves' ophthalmopathy and Graves' hyperthyroidism. Amplification of the TCR beta CDR3 regions used RNA transcripts (as template). HTBI-primed first-round RT-PCR preceded second-round multiplex PCR. TCRdb ran MiXCR on the multiplex PCR reads and lists one entry per CDR3 protein. The data show 680,000 or so distinct CDR3 sequences, with roughly 20% seen just once and approximately 7% held by the top ten. Hyperthyroidism cases were recent diagnoses of under 2 months' duration in people aged 18 to 65. None of the included patients had other autoimmune diseases, uncontrolled infections, pregnancy or lactation, as these led to exclusion. Someone took the PBMCs out of roughly 10 ml of fresh peripheral blood. This receptor was identified in a woman aged 18 to 35 with stable Graves' hyperthyroidism. Some clones in this sample may be carry-over from other donors' samples. Sequencing was carried out using peripheral blood.

The CDR3 spells CASSPPPDRGLRETQYF. CDR3 DNA: TGTGCCAGCAGCCCCCCCCCGGACAGGGGGTTAAGAGAGACCCAGTACTTC. This chain connects TRBV11-1 to TRBJ2-5; TRBD1 matches 10 bases. From germline, CDR1 is SGHAT and CDR2 FQDESV (reference sequence). V shed 5 bases, J shed 4 bases, and the junction held 13 bases outside the gene matches. There are 17 residues in the CDR3.